These T cell receptor beta chains were read from a single sample in a study of cytomegalovirus exposure and HLA in healthy donors. Sequencing used immunoSEQ multiplex PCR; TCRdb keeps in-frame clones, though not all of them. The top ten clones hold approximately 4% of a sample with around 100,000 clones, 79% of them seen once. The material sequenced was PBMCs. Source of these receptors: a man aged 50-60 years in good health and CMV-seropositive. The CDR3 runs from the conserved cysteine through the conserved F or W. D genes are given only for firm matches. Not every row has a clone size; where given, it reads once, few, many or a size class.

v_call	d_call	clone_size	j_call	cdr3_nt	cdr3_aa
TRBV6-5	-	medium-sized	TRBJ1-4	TGTGCCAGCAGTTACAATACAGGGTTCCCTCGGGAAAAACTGTTTTTT	CASSYNTGFPREKLFF
TRBV7-2	-	-	TRBJ1-5	TGTGCCAGCAGCCAAGGAGGGTATAGCAATCAGCCCCAGCATTTT	CASSQGGYSNQPQHF
TRBV27	-	-	TRBJ2-7	TGTGCCAGCAGTTTGACGGGGTCCTACGAGCAGTACTTT	CASSLTGSYEQYF
TRBV5-4	-	-	TRBJ2-7	TGTGCCAGCAGCTTGCAATTGGGGGGATCGTCCGAGCAGTACTTC	CASSLQLGGSSEQYF
TRBV6-1	TRBD2	-	TRBJ2-3	TGTGCCAGCAGTGGTCCGGGAGGTACGCAGTATTTT	CASSGPGGTQYF
TRBV11-3	TRBD2	-	TRBJ2-5	TGTGCCAGCAGCTTGAGGACACCGGGGGGCCAAGAGACCCAGTACTTC	CASSLRTPGGQETQYF
TRBV6-4	TRBD2	-	TRBJ2-2	TGTGCCAGCAGCCTTGATGCGGGAGTGGGCACCGGGGAGCTGTTTTTT	CASSLDAGVGTGELFF
TRBV7-6	-	-	TRBJ2-7	TGTGCCAGCAGCTTAGTTGCGCGGGGAAGCTCCTACGAGCAGTACTTC	CASSLVARGSSYEQYF
TRBV7-2	TRBD2	-	TRBJ2-7	TGTGCCAGCAGCGAGACTAGCGGGAGCGAGCAGTACTTC	CASSETSGSEQYF
TRBV7-9	TRBD1	-	TRBJ2-7	TGTGCCAGCAGCTTAGTGGGGACAGGGGGCAGGTACGAGCAGTACTTC	CASSLVGTGGRYEQYF
TRBV6-5	-	-	TRBJ1-6	TGTGCCAGCAGTTACACACCTACAGGGCAATCACCCCTCCACTTT	CASSYTPTGQSPLHF
TRBV5-1	-	-	TRBJ2-3	TGCGCCAGCTCTTTGGAAGTCGGGAGCACAGATACGCAGTATTTT	CASSLEVGSTDTQYF
TRBV27	TRBD2	-	TRBJ2-1	TGTGCCAGCAGCCCTAGCGGGAGGGCGGGGTTTGAGCAGTTCTTC	CASSPSGRAGFEQFF
TRBV4-1	TRBD1	-	TRBJ1-1	TGCGCCAGCAGTCCCGCCGGGACAGGGGGGGCTGAAGCTTTCTTT	CASSPAGTGGAEAFF
TRBV29-1	-	-	TRBJ2-5	TGCAGCGTTGACCGGGACACAAATCAAGAGACCCAGTACTTC	CSVDRDTNQETQYF
TRBV18	TRBD2	few	TRBJ2-1	TGTGCCAGCTCACCGGGACTAGCGGGAGGGGAGGATGAGCAGTTCTTC	CASSPGLAGGEDEQFF
TRBV28	TRBD1	-	TRBJ2-7	TGTGCCAGCAGTACCGAGGCCTTTGACAGGGGCCCCTACGAGCAGTACTTC	CASSTEAFDRGPYEQYF
TRBV19	TRBD1	-	TRBJ1-2	TGTGCCACTCGGACAGGGGAGGTGTTCTATGGCTACACCTTC	CATRTGEVFYGYTF
TRBV11-2	-	-	TRBJ1-5	TGTGCCAGCAGCTTAGCAGGGGTAGACCAGCCCCAGCATTTT	CASSLAGVDQPQHF
TRBV4-3	-	-	TRBJ2-7	TGCGCCAGCAGCCAAGACCCCGCCGGGACTCCACAATACGAGCAGTACTTC	CASSQDPAGTPQYEQYF
TRBV7-9	-	few	TRBJ2-1	TGTGCCAGCACTGGGGGGGACATAGCCTCATTGGAGCAGTTCTTC	CASTGGDIASLEQFF
TRBV28	-	-	TRBJ1-5	TGTGCCAGCAGTTTCCGAGGACAGTTAACGTTCAATCAGCCCCAGCATTTT	CASSFRGQLTFNQPQHF
TRBV7-9	-	-	TRBJ2-5	TGTTCCAGCAGCTTATTATCCGAGACCCAGTACTTC	CSSSLLSETQYF
TRBV27	TRBD2	once	TRBJ2-7	TGTGCCAGCAGTTTCGGGGGGTTAGACGAGCAGTACTTC	CASSFGGLDEQYF
TRBV9	TRBD1	-	TRBJ2-5	TGTGCCAGCAGCGTAGCAGGGGGAGTGGAGACCCAGTACTTC	CASSVAGGVETQYF
TRBV5-4	TRBD2	-	TRBJ2-7	TGTGCCAGCAGCGGGACTAGCGGAAACTACGAGCAGTACTTC	CASSGTSGNYEQYF
TRBV7-2	TRBD2	few	TRBJ2-1	TGTGCCAGCTTACTAGCGGGAGGATACAATGAGCAGTTCTTC	CASLLAGGYNEQFF
TRBV6-1	TRBD1	-	TRBJ2-3	TGTGCCAGCAGTGGACAGGGGGCCGGAACAGATACGCAGTATTTT	CASSGQGAGTDTQYF
TRBV27	-	-	TRBJ1-1	TGTGCCAGCAGTTCATCTTGGGGGGGCAGCGGCACTGAAGCTTTCTTT	CASSSSWGGSGTEAFF
TRBV6-1	TRBD1	-	TRBJ1-5	TGTGCCAGCAGTGAGGGACAGGGGGACTTTCAGCCCCAGCATTTT	CASSEGQGDFQPQHF
TRBV7-2	-	-	TRBJ2-7	TGTGCCAGCAGCTTCACCTTAACACAAAAGATCGCCTACGAGCAGTACTTC	CASSFTLTQKIAYEQYF
TRBV7-9	-	-	TRBJ2-7	TGTGCCAGCAGCACTCGACTAGTCCCCAACGAGCAGTACTTC	CASSTRLVPNEQYF
TRBV7-6	-	-	TRBJ2-2	TGTGCCAGCAGCGGATATGGGGGGGGGCACACCGGGGAGCTGTTTTTT	CASSGYGGGHTGELFF
TRBV2	-	few	TRBJ1-1	TGTGCCAGCAGGGTACGAGGACAGCCGAACACTGAAGCTTTCTTT	CASRVRGQPNTEAFF
TRBV11-1	TRBD1	-	TRBJ2-5	TGTGCCAGCAGCTTAGTGACAGGGGGTGGCCAAGAGACCCAGTACTTC	CASSLVTGGGQETQYF
TRBV29-1	TRBD1	few	TRBJ2-7	TGCAGCGTTGAAGGGGCAGGGGGCATCTACGAGCAGTACTTC	CSVEGAGGIYEQYF
TRBV28	TRBD2	-	TRBJ2-7	TGTGCCAGCAGTGTTAGCGGGAGAGTCGACGAGCAGTACTTC	CASSVSGRVDEQYF
TRBV6-5	TRBD2	once	TRBJ2-7	TGTGCCGCGAAAGCGGGAGGGCGATCCTACGAGCAGTACTTC	CAAKAGGRSYEQYF
TRBV25-1	TRBD1	-	TRBJ2-7	TGTGCCAGCAGCGCCCTAGGACAGGGGTACGAGCAGTACTTC	CASSALGQGYEQYF
TRBV6-1	TRBD2	-	TRBJ2-1	TGTGCCAGCAGTGTCCGGGGCTTGGGGAGGGTCTCCTACAATGAGCAGTTCTTC	CASSVRGLGRVSYNEQFF
TRBV18	TRBD2	-	TRBJ2-2	TGTGCCAGCTCAAGTGGACTAGCAGGCGACGGGGAGCTGTTTTTT	CASSSGLAGDGELFF
TRBV18	TRBD1	-	TRBJ2-7	TGTGCCAGCTCACCCCCGGTTGGACAGGATTTTCATTCTCGTCCCTACGAGCAGTACTTC	CASSPPVGQDFHSRPYEQYF